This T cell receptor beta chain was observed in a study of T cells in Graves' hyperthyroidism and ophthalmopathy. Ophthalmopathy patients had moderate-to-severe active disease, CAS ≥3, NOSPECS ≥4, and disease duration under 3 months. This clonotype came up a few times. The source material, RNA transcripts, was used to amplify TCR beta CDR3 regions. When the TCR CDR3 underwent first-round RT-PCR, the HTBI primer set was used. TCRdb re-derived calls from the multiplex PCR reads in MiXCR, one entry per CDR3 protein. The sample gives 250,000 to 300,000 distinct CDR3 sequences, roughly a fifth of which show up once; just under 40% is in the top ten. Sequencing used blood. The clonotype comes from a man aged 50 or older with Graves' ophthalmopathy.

The CDR3 protein is CASSEYGTGVFYNSPLHF. As DNA, the CDR3 is TGTGCCAGCAGTGAATACGGGACAGGGGTTTTCTATAATTCACCCCTCCACTTT. This chain uses TRBV25-1 with TRBJ1-6, with 10 bases lining up with TRBD1. Per the germline V gene, CDR1 is MGHDK and CDR2 is SYGVNS. The CDR3 has 18 residues. V was pared by 0 bases and J by 3 bases, with 5 bases of the junction left unmatched.